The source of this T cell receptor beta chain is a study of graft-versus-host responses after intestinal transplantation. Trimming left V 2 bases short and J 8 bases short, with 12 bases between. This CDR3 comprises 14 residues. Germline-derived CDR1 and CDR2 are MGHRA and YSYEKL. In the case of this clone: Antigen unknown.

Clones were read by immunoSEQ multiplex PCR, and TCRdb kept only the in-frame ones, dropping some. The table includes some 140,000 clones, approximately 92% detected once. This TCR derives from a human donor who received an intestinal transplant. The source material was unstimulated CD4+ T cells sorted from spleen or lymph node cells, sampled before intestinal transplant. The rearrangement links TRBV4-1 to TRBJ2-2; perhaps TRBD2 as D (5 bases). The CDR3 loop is CASSQPGKSGELFF. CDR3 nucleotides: TGCGCCAGCAGCCAACCCGGGAAAAGTGGGGAGCTGTTTTTT.